These 6 T cell receptor beta chains originate from one sample sequenced in a study of blood T cell repertoires in COVID-19. The assay was immunoSEQ multiplex PCR, and TCRdb's table has in-frame clones only and misses some. The profile shows about 46,000 clones, 70% to 85% of them singletons. Sequencing input: peripheral blood. The receptors come from a man between 60 and 70 years old with acute or convalescent COVID-19.

This clone was detected a few times. V gene TRBV7-8 combines with J gene TRBJ1-2; D is unresolved. The germline V gene encodes CDR1 SGHVS and CDR2 FQNEAQ. The CDR3 covers 17 residues. V was shortened by 3 bases and J by 6 bases, with 23 bases between the two germline ends. CDR3: CASSFPTRGTLWDGYTF. The CDR3 nucleotides are TGTGCCAGCAGCTTTCCTACCCGGGGAACCCTGTGGGATGGCTACACCTTC.

In this sample, this clone turned up once. The chain recombines TRBV3-1 (or the pseudogene TRBV3-2) with TRBJ1-2; TRBD1 agrees at 7 bases. J was trimmed by 6 bases and V by 4 bases; bases with no gene match: 8. This CDR3 has 14 residues. CDR1 LGHDT and CDR2 YNNKEL come from the germline V gene (reference sequence). CDR3 region: CASSPETGYDGYTF. CDR3 nucleotide sequence: TGTGCCAGCAGCCCAGAGACAGGGTATGATGGCTACACCTTC.

The chain uses TRBV7-8 and TRBJ2-1, with D possibly TRBD1 on 6 matching bases. V was shortened by 3 bases and J by 9 bases, with 18 bases between the two germline ends. The CDR3 sequence is 15 residues long. Germline CDR1 reads SGHVS; CDR2 reads FQNEAQ. The CDR3 region has the DNA TGTGCCAGCAGCTTGCCCCGGACAGCGTATTCTGAGCAGTTCTTC. Protein sequence: CASSLPRTAYSEQFF.

The V gene is TRBV7-2, the J gene TRBJ2-5, with 8 positions matching TRBD2. This CDR3 is built from 14 residues. Germline V gene data show CDR1 as SGHTA and CDR2 as FQGNSA. V was clipped by 2 bases and J by 2 bases; unmatched bases: 1. CDR3 in DNA: TGTGCCAGCAGCTTACCTAGCGGGCAAGAGACCCAGTACTTC. Its translation is CASSLPSGQETQYF.

This chain joins TRBV6-5 and TRBJ2-5, with 7 bases fitting TRBD1. The CDR3 is 13 residues long. Trimming took 2 bases from V and 3 from J; bases not matched to a gene: 0. Germline V gene sequence: CDR1 MNHEY, CDR2 SVGAGI. The CDR3 sequence: CASSYGTEETQYF. The CDR3 DNA reads TGTGCCAGCAGTTACGGGACAGAAGAGACCCAGTACTTC.

This rearrangement joins TRBV9 to TRBJ1-1; maybe TRBD1 (5 bases). The ends were cut back, 0 bases at V and 5 bases at J, with 11 bases in the middle. The CDR3 covers 14 residues. Germline-derived CDR1 and CDR2 are SGDLS and YYNGEE. As DNA, the CDR3 is TGTGCCAGCAGCGTAGCTCCCGCAGGGACTGAAGCTTTCTTT. It specifies CASSVAPAGTEAFF.